This T cell receptor (beta chain) appears in the sequencing data of a study of cytomegalovirus exposure and HLA in healthy donors. Study-wide findings and caveats: In presence/absence analyses, roughly uniform sequencing depth across donors was assumed. Most subjects' HLA-A and HLA-B alleles were reportedly predicted from TCR beta sequences. Sequencing artifact likely explains a cluster of highly shared sequence variants.

This PCR relied on a set of 60 Vbeta primers and 13 Jbeta primers. Profiling relied on immunoSEQ multiplex PCR, and the TCRdb table lists in-frame clones only, not all of them. This sample has some 85,000 clones; 84% occur once, and the top ten carry 2.4%. As to this clone: No antigen is known for it.

The ends were cut back, 0 bases at V and 9 bases at J, with 12 bases in the middle. Germline V lookup: CDR1 MNHEY, CDR2 SVGAGI. CDR3 size: 15 residues. This sequence joins TRBV6-5 and TRBJ1-6, with D hard to call. The sample consisted of PBMCs. The sequence came from a woman aged 45 to 65 in good health and CMV-seronegative. The CDR3: CASSYSTLGSSPLHF. The CDR3 DNA is TGTGCCAGCAGTTACTCGACCCTAGGGAGTTCACCCCTCCACTTT.